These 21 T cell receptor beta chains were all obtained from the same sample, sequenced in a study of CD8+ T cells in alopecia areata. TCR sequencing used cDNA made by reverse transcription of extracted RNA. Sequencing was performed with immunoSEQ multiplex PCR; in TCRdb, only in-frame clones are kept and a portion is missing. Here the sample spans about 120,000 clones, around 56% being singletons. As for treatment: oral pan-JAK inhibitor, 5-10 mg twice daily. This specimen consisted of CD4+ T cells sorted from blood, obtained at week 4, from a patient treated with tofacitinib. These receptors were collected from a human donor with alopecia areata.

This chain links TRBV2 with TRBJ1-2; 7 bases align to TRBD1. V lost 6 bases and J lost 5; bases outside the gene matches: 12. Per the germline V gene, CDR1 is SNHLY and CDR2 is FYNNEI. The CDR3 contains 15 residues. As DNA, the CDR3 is TGTGCCAGCAGAGTGGACAGGCCACAATTTTATGGCTACACCTTC. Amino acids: CASRVDRPQFYGYTF.

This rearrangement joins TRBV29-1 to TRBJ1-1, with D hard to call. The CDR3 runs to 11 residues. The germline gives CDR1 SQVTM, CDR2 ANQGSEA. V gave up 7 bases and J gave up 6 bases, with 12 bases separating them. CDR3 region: CSAQDVAEAFF. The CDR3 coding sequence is TGCAGCGCCCAGGACGTGGCTGAAGCTTTCTTT.

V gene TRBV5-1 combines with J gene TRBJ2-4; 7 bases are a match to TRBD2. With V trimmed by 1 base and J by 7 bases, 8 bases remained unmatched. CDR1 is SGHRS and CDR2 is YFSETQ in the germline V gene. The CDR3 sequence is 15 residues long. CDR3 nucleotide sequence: TGCGCCAGCAGCTTGTGGGGAGGGCAACCTAACATTCAGTACTTC. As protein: CASSLWGGQPNIQYF.

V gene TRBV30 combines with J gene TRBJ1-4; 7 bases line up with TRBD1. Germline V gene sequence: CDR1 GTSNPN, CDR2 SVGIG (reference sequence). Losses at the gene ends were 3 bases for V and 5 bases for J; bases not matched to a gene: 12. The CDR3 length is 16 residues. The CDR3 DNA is TGTGCCTGGAGACCCCCCCGGGACAGCGTAAATGAAAAACTGTTTTTT. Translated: CAWRPPRDSVNEKLFF.

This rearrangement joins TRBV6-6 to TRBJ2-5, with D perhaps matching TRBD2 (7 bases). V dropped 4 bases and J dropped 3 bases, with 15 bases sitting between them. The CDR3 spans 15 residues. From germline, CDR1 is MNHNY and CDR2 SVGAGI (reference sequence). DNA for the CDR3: TGTGCCAGCAGTTTCCCGGGGAGGGGGGAAGAGACCCAGTACTTC. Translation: CASSFPGRGEETQYF.

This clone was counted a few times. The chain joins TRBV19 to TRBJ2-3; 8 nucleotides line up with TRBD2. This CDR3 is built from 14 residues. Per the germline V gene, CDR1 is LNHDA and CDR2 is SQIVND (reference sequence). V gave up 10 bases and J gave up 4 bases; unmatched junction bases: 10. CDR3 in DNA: TGTGCCACCGGGACTAGTAGGGAGGCAGATACGCAGTATTTT. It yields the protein CATGTSREADTQYF.

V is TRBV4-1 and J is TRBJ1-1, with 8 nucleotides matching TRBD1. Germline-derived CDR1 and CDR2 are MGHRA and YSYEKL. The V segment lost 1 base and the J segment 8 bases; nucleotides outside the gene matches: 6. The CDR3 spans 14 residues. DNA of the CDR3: TGCGCCAGCAGCCAAGGGCCTGACAGGGGCGAAGCTTTCTTT. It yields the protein CASSQGPDRGEAFF.

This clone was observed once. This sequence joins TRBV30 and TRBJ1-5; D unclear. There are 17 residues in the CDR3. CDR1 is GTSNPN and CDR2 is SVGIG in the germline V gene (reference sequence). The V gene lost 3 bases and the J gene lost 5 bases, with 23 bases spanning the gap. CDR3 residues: CAWSPSLSGIGYQPQHF. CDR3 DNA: TGTGCCTGGAGCCCCTCTCTTTCCGGGATCGGGTATCAGCCCCAGCATTTT.

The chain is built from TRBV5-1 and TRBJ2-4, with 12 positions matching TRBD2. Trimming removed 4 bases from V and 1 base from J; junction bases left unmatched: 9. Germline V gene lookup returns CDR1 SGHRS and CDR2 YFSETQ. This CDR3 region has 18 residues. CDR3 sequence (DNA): TGCGCCAGCAGCGCATGGACTAGCGGGGCGCACGCCAAAAACATTCAGTACTTC. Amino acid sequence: CASSAWTSGAHAKNIQYF.

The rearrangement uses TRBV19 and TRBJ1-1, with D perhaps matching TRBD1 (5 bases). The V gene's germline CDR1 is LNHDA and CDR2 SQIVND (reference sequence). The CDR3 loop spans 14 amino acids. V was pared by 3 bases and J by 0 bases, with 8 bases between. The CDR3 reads CASSISGVNTEAFF. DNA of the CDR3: TGTGCCAGTAGTATCTCGGGGGTGAACACTGAAGCTTTCTTT. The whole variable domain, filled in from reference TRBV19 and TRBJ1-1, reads DGGITQSPKYLFRKEGQNVTLSCEQNLNHDAMYWYRQDPGQGLRLIYYSQIVNDFQKGDIAEGYSVSREKKESFPLTVTSAQKNPTAFYLCASSISGVNTEAFFGQGTRLTVV.

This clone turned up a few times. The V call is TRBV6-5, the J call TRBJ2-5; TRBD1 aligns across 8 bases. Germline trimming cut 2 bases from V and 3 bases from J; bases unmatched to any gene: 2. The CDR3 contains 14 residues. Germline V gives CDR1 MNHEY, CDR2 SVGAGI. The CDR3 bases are TGTGCCAGCAGTTACAACAGGGGGAAAGAGACCCAGTACTTC. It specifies CASSYNRGKETQYF.

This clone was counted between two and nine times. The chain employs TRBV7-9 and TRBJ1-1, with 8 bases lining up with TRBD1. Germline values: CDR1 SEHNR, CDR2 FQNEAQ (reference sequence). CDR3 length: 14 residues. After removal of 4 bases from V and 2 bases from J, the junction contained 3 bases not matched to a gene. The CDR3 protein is CASSYGQGNTEAFF. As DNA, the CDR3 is TGTGCCAGCAGCTATGGACAGGGTAACACTGAAGCTTTCTTT.

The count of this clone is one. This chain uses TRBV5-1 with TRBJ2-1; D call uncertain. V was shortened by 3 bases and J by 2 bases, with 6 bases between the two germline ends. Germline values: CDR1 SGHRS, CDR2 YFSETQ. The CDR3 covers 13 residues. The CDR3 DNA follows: TGCGCCAGCAGCTCGACTGCCTACAATGAGCAGTTCTTC. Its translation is CASSSTAYNEQFF.

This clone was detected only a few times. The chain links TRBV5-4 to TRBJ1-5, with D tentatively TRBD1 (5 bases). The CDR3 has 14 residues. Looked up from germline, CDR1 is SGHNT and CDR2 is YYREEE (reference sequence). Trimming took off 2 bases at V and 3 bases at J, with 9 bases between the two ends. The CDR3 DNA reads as TGTGCCAGCAGCTTTGGGGGGGTCAATCAGCCCCAGCATTTT. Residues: CASSFGGVNQPQHF.

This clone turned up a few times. The CDR3 reads CASSQGQGTNIQYF. The CDR3 DNA follows: TGTGCCAGCAGCCAAGGACAGGGGACGAACATTCAGTACTTC. The chain carries TRBV28 and TRBJ2-4; TRBD1 matches at 9 bases. J gave up 7 bases and V 6 bases, and 7 bases lay outside the gene matches. Germline CDR1 and CDR2: MDHEN and SYDVKM. CDR3 length: 14 amino acids.

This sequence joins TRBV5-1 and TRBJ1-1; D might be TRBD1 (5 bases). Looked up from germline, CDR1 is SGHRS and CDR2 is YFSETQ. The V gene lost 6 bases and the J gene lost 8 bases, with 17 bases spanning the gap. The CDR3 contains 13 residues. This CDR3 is CASNNWGTEEAFF. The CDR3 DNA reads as TGCGCCAGCAATAATTGGGGGACGGAGGAAGCTTTCTTT.

The chain's CDR3 is CASSLGRLAGGETQYF. CDR3 coding DNA: TGCGCCAGCAGCTTGGGGCGACTAGCGGGAGGAGAGACCCAGTACTTC. The chain employs TRBV5-1 and TRBJ2-5, with 13 bases matching TRBD2. After removal of 0 bases from V and 4 bases from J, the junction contained 3 bases not matched to a gene. The CDR3 sequence is 16 residues long. CDR1 and CDR2 from the germline V gene are SGHRS and YFSETQ.

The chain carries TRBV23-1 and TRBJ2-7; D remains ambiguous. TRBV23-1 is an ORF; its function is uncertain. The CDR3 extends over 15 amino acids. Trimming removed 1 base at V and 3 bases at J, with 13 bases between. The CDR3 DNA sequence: TGCGCCAGCAGTCAATTTGTGGGCGGAAGCTACGAGCAGTACTTC. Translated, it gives CASSQFVGGSYEQYF.

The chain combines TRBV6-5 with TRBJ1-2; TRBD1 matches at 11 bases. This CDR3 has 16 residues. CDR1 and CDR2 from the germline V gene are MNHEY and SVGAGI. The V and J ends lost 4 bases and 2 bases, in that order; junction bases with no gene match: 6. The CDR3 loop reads CASSSGQGARNYGYTF. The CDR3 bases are TGTGCCAGCAGTTCCGGACAGGGGGCGAGGAACTATGGCTACACCTTC.

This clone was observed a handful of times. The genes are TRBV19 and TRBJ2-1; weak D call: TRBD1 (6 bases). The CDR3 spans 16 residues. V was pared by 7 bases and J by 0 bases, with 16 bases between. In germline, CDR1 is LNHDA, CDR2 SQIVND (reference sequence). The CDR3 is CASTPMGASSYNEQFF. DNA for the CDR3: TGTGCCAGTACCCCGATGGGGGCAAGCTCCTACAATGAGCAGTTCTTC.

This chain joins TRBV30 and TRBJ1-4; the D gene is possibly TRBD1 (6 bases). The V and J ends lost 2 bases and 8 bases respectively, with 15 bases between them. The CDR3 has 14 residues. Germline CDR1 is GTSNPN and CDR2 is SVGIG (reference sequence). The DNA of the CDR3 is TGTGCCTGGAGTTCAACAGGGAAAGCGGAAAAACTGTTTTTT. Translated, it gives CAWSSTGKAEKLFF.